This T cell receptor beta chain appears in the sequencing data of a study of T cells after yellow fever vaccination. Study observations and caveats: Once the booster was given, most primary-vaccination clones reappeared, at 95% to 97% for CD4 and around 90% for CD8.

A process of 5'RACE template switching, which added a universal primer site and UMIs, was used to make TCR cDNA. TCRdb re-called the 5' RACE reads with MiXCR, one entry per CDR3 protein. This sample has some 150,000 distinct CDR3 sequences, with 7% to 10% found just once. In its sample, this clonotype was seen a few times. Antigen specificity is unknown. Germline V gives CDR1 LNHDA, CDR2 SQIVND (reference sequence). V lost 7 bases, J lost 6 bases, and 19 bases lay in between. The CDR3 runs to 15 residues. The sample here was CD8+ T cells sorted from PBMCs, taken 45 days after the yellow fever booster vaccination. This chain links TRBV19 with TRBJ1-5; D gene uncertain. This receptor was obtained from a man in his late teens or twenties who received the YFV17D yellow fever vaccine. The CDR3 DNA reads as TGTGCCAGTACCCCGGTCCCATTAAGTGGTCAGCCCCAGCATTTT. Protein sequence: CASTPVPLSGQPQHF. Looking up the rest from reference TRBV19 and TRBJ1-5 gives the full variable domain: DGGITQSPKYLFRKEGQNVTLSCEQNLNHDAMYWYRQDPGQGLRLIYYSQIVNDFQKGDIAEGYSVSREKKESFPLTVTSAQKNPTAFYLCASTPVPLSGQPQHFGDGTRLSIL.